A single sample gave rise to the 25 T cell receptor beta chains below, sequenced in a study of T-cell reconstitution after alpha-beta-depleted transplantation in children. The authors prepared the TCRbeta library with unique molecular identifiers. TCRdb ran MiXCR on the PCR reads and lists one entry per CDR3 protein. The sample yields a few hundred thousand distinct CDR3 sequences, 15% to 20% seen once. This specimen consisted of PBMCs from the stem cell graft donor, obtained from the stem cell graft. Receptors were obtained from a human donor who donated a stem cell graft to a child with acute lymphoblastic leukemia.

The DNA for the CDR3 is TGTGCCAGCAGTTTGGCCGTTGAGAACACCGGGGAGCTGTTTTTT. It translates to CASSLAVENTGELFF. The chain uses TRBV27 and TRBJ2-2; D is unresolved. Germline V gene lookup returns CDR1 MNHEY and CDR2 SMNVEV (reference sequence). Deletions cut 3 bases from V and 1 base from J, with 9 bases between. The CDR3 is 15 residues long.

There are a few counts of this clonotype. This chain uses TRBV27 with TRBJ1-2; the D is unclear. CDR1 is MNHEY and CDR2 is SMNVEV in the germline V gene (reference sequence). V shed 2 bases and J shed 2 bases, with 12 bases lying between them. The CDR3 totals 15 residues. The CDR3 region is CASSLDRLGNYGYTF. CDR3 coding DNA: TGTGCCAGCAGTTTAGACCGCCTAGGGAACTATGGCTACACCTTC.

In DNA form, the CDR3 reads TGCAGTGCTTTACGCGGGGGGGCGGAGGCCGGGGAGCTGTTTTTT. This encodes CSALRGGAEAGELFF. This chain joins TRBV20-1 and TRBJ2-2; TRBD2 aligns across 9 bases. V lost 5 bases to trimming and J lost 6 bases; unmatched junction nucleotides: 10. The V gene's germline CDR1 is DFQATT and CDR2 SNEGSKA (reference sequence). The CDR3 is 15 residues long.

The chain uses TRBV10-3 and TRBJ2-7, with D possibly matching TRBD2 (6 bases). Per germline, CDR1 ENHRY and CDR2 SYGVKD. V was clipped by 0 bases and J by 3 bases, with 15 bases between them. CDR3 length equals 16 residues. This CDR3 reads CAISESGTPGVYEQYF. The CDR3, as DNA: TGTGCCATCAGTGAGTCCGGGACTCCCGGGGTCTACGAGCAGTACTTC.

This clonotype showed up just a few times. The V and J genes are TRBV28 and TRBJ2-7, with D possibly TRBD2 on 6 matching bases. The V gene's germline CDR1 is MDHEN and CDR2 SYDVKM. V dropped 4 bases and J dropped 6 bases, with 16 bases sitting between them. This CDR3 contains 14 residues. The DNA for the CDR3 is TGTGCCAGCAGTTCAGAACTAGCCGCCCCCGAGCAGTACTTC. It specifies CASSSELAAPEQYF. The full variable domain, its missing parts supplied by reference TRBV28 and TRBJ2-7, is DVKVTQSSRYLVKRTGEKVFLECVQDMDHENMFWYRQDPGLGLRLIYFSYDVKMKEKGDIPEGYSVSREKKERFSLILESASTNQTSMYLCASSSELAAPEQYFGPGTRLTVT.

The chain combines TRBV5-1 with TRBJ1-2; 9 bases agree with TRBD1. This CDR3 has 15 amino acids. CDR1 and CDR2 (germline): SGHRS, YFSETQ. V was pared by 4 bases and J by 7 bases, with 11 bases of the junction left unmatched. CDR3 coding DNA: TGCGCCAGCAGCCCCGGCTGGACAGGGGATTCTGGCTACACCTTC. Encoded protein: CASSPGWTGDSGYTF.

In its sample, this clonotype was seen a few times. The chain links TRBV7-9 to TRBJ2-7; weak D call: TRBD2 (5 bases). CDR1 and CDR2 (germline): SEHNR, FQNEAQ (reference sequence). V lost 1 base, J lost 1 base, and 11 bases lay in between. The CDR3 length is 15 residues. CDR3 loop: CASSLVAERSYEQYF. CDR3 DNA sequence: TGTGCCAGCAGCTTAGTGGCGGAGCGGTCCTACGAGCAGTACTTC.

This clonotype was seen only a few times. The chain recombines TRBV29-1 with TRBJ2-5; TRBD2 agrees at 10 bases. V lost 6 bases, J lost 0 bases, and 7 bases stayed unmatched. CDR1 SQVTM and CDR2 ANQGSEA come from the germline V gene. The CDR3 spans 15 residues. The CDR3 region has the DNA TGCAGCGTGGCCGGGACTAGCGCGAACCAAGAGACCCAGTACTTC. The encoded protein is CSVAGTSANQETQYF.

Written as DNA, the CDR3 is TGTGCCAGCAGTTTATTGGACAGCCAGAAACAGTTCTTC. Translated, it gives CASSLLDSQKQFF. The chain is built from TRBV27 and TRBJ2-1; the D gene is possibly TRBD1 (6 bases). This CDR3 contains 13 residues. Per the germline V gene, CDR1 is MNHEY and CDR2 is SMNVEV (reference sequence). Trimming stripped 1 base from V and 13 bases from J, with 14 bases between.

This sequence joins TRBV3-1 and TRBJ2-2; the D is unclear. Germline CDR1 is LGHDT and CDR2 is YNNKEL (reference sequence). CDR3 length: 16 amino acids. Trimming removed 0 bases from V and 1 base from J, with 9 bases in between. The CDR3 region is CASSQDRKGNTGELFF. The CDR3 DNA is TGTGCCAGCAGCCAAGATAGGAAGGGGAACACCGGGGAGCTGTTTTTT.

This clonotype occurred a few times. Sequence at one end of the junction differs from germline and may be a read error. The chain is built from TRBV9 and TRBJ2-3, with TRBD2 as a possible D gene (5 bases). Per the germline V gene, CDR1 is SGDLS and CDR2 is YYNGEE. The CDR3 covers 9 residues. The CDR3 nucleotides are TGTGCCAGCAGCGCCCCCCTAGCTTTT. Its translation is CASSAPLAF.

V and J are TRBV7-8 and TRBJ1-4; no reliable D call. CDR3 length equals 16 residues. Germline loops: CDR1 SGHVS, CDR2 FQNEAQ. V lost 4 bases and J 2 bases, leaving 14 bases between the germline ends. The DNA of the CDR3 is TGTGCCAGCAGCTACAAACCCTTACCCACTAATGAAAAACTGTTTTTT. It codes for CASSYKPLPTNEKLFF.

This clonotype was picked up a small number of times. The V gene is TRBV5-1, the J gene TRBJ2-2, with 8 bases aligning to TRBD2. The germline V gene has CDR1 SGHRS and CDR2 YFSETQ. V was clipped by 5 bases and J by 4 bases; unmatched bases: 7. The CDR3 totals 15 residues. CDR3 DNA sequence: TGCGCCAGCAGAACTAGCGGCAGTTCCACCGGGGAGCTGTTTTTT. Protein: CASRTSGSSTGELFF. Filled out from reference TRBV5-1 and TRBJ2-2, the complete variable domain reads KAGVTQTPRYLIKTRGQQVTLSCSPISGHRSVSWYQQTPGQGLQFLFEYFSETQRNKGNFPGRFSGRQFSNSRSEMNVSTLELGDSALYLCASRTSGSSTGELFFGEGSRLTVL.

V and J are TRBV6-1 and TRBJ2-7; tentatively, D is TRBD2 (6 bases). The CDR3 loop spans 15 amino acids. Trimming removed 7 bases from V and 0 bases from J, with 16 bases in between. CDR1 and CDR2 (germline): MNHNS, SASEGT. This CDR3 reads CASTLEGRSSYEQYF. The CDR3 coding sequence is TGTGCCAGCACTCTGGAGGGCAGGAGCTCCTACGAGCAGTACTTC.

The chain links TRBV7-7 to TRBJ2-7; the D call may be TRBD1 or TRBD2 (5 bases each). The germline V and J ends were trimmed by 5 bases and 2 bases, with 13 bases remaining between them. Germline CDR1 and CDR2: SSHAT and FNYEAQ (reference sequence). This CDR3 region has 14 residues. CDR3 amino acids: CASSTWDGAYEQYF. CDR3 nucleotide sequence: TGTGCCAGCAGCACGTGGGACGGAGCCTACGAGCAGTACTTC.

This clonotype was seen more than once but under ten times. The CDR3 is CSVAYRGQFSGANVLTF. CDR3 in DNA: TGCAGCGTCGCCTACCGGGGGCAGTTCTCTGGGGCCAACGTCCTGACTTTC. V is TRBV29-1 and J is TRBJ2-6; D is tentatively TRBD1 or TRBD2 (6 bases each). The CDR3 spans 17 residues. V gave up 6 bases and J gave up 0 bases, with 18 bases separating them. Germline V gene data show CDR1 as SQVTM and CDR2 as ANQGSEA. The variable domain in full, with the rest retrieved from reference TRBV29-1 and TRBJ2-6, is SAVISQKPSRDICQRGTSLTIQCQVDSQVTMMFWYRQQPGQSLTLIATANQGSEATYESGFVIDKFPISRPNLTFSTLTVSNMSPEDSSIYLCSVAYRGQFSGANVLTFGAGSRLTVL.

This clonotype was counted a few times. This rearrangement joins TRBV12-3 or TRBV12-4 to TRBJ2-2; TRBD2 agrees at 7 bases. V trimming: 5 bases; J trimming: 1 base; junction bases outside the gene matches: 10. CDR3 length: 17 amino acids. CDR3: CASSTWSGLVNTGELFF. CDR3 bases: TGTGCCAGCAGTACTTGGTCAGGACTAGTGAACACCGGGGAGCTGTTTTTT.

The chain couples TRBV13 to TRBJ2-7; D perhaps matches TRBD2 (6 bases). The V gene lost 2 bases and the J gene lost 4 bases, with 21 bases spanning the gap. The CDR3 consists of 17 residues. Germline loops: CDR1 PRHDT, CDR2 FYEKMQ (reference sequence). The CDR3 region is CASSLRSGGALSYEQYF. The CDR3 DNA reads TGTGCCAGCAGCTTACGATCCGGCGGGGCTCTTAGTTACGAGCAGTACTTC.

This clonotype was seen ten or more times. The chain carries TRBV5-1 and TRBJ1-1; D may be TRBD1 (5 bases). Between the trimmed V and J ends, which lost 5 bases and 9 bases, there was a span of 20 bases. This CDR3 contains 14 residues. Germline V gene sequence: CDR1 SGHRS, CDR2 YFSETQ. The CDR3 DNA is TGCGCCAGCAGGTTATATCAGGGAATTACCCAAGCTTTCTTT. As protein: CASRLYQGITQAFF. Supplemented by reference TRBV5-1 and TRBJ1-1, the full variable domain reads KAGVTQTPRYLIKTRGQQVTLSCSPISGHRSVSWYQQTPGQGLQFLFEYFSETQRNKGNFPGRFSGRQFSNSRSEMNVSTLELGDSALYLCASRLYQGITQAFFGQGTRLTVV.

This clonotype was counted between two and nine times. The genes are TRBV3-1 and TRBJ2-3; D is uncertain. V was shortened by 2 bases and J by 5 bases, with 2 bases between the two germline ends. The germline V gene has CDR1 LGHDT and CDR2 YNNKEL (reference sequence). This CDR3 has 11 residues. This chain's CDR3 is CASSQLDTQYF. In nucleotides, the CDR3 is TGTGCCAGCAGCCAATTAGATACGCAGTATTTT.

V is TRBV5-1 and J is TRBJ2-1, with 9 nucleotides matching TRBD2. Germline CDR1 is SGHRS and CDR2 is YFSETQ. The J segment lost 3 bases and the V segment lost 3 bases, leaving 7 bases of the junction unmatched. CDR3 length equals 16 residues. This chain's CDR3 is CASSSSETSGYNEQFF. The CDR3 nucleotides are TGCGCCAGCAGCTCGTCGGAGACTAGCGGCTACAATGAGCAGTTCTTC.

The chain joins TRBV20-1 to TRBJ1-1; tentative D call: TRBD1 (5 bases). Germline V gives CDR1 DFQATT, CDR2 SNEGSKA (reference sequence). This CDR3 region has 18 residues. Trimming stripped 0 bases from V and 0 bases from J, with 20 bases between. As DNA, the CDR3 is TGCAGTGCTAGAGATCGCCACGGGACGGTTCTCATGAACACTGAAGCTTTCTTT. This encodes CSARDRHGTVLMNTEAFF.

This clonotype was observed many times. The chain joins TRBV11-1 to TRBJ2-1, with 9 bases matching TRBD1. This CDR3 is 18 amino acids long. Germline CDR1 reads SGHAT; CDR2 reads FQDESV (reference sequence). The J segment lost 3 bases and the V segment lost 5 bases, leaving 14 bases of the junction unmatched. CDR3 in amino acids: CASSPRDRAYFFYNEQFF. The DNA of the CDR3 is TGTGCCAGCAGCCCCCGGGACAGGGCCTACTTTTTCTACAATGAGCAGTTCTTC.

The rearrangement uses TRBV20-1 and TRBJ1-2, with D tentatively TRBD1 (5 bases). Trimming shortened V by 8 bases and J by 5 bases, and 15 bases separated the two germline ends. CDR1 is DFQATT and CDR2 is SNEGSKA in the germline V gene (reference sequence). CDR3 size: 12 residues. This chain's CDR3 is CSSRQNFYGYTF. The CDR3 DNA follows: TGCAGTTCCCGACAGAACTTTTATGGCTACACCTTC.

The chain has TRBV6-1 and TRBJ2-1; TRBD2 aligns across 11 bases. Germline values: CDR1 MNHNS, CDR2 SASEGT. Losses at the gene ends were 4 bases for V and 2 bases for J; bases not matched to a gene: 4. The CDR3 is 16 amino acids. This CDR3 reads CASSVSGRAAYNEQFF. CDR3 DNA sequence: TGTGCCAGCAGTGTTAGCGGGAGGGCCGCCTACAATGAGCAGTTCTTC.